The present T cell receptor (beta chain) was sequenced within a study of human T cells and chemical hapten exposure. Turning to the study itself: Sensitization involved placing 2% DPC onto an approximately 2 cm by approximately 2 cm region of upper inner arm skin. Patients got weekly scalp diphenylcyclopropenone doses over the approximately 23-week study.

Regarding time point: pre-sensitization, week 0. Documented treatment: therapeutic diphenylcyclopropenone sensitization with weekly scalp DPC. Within the library, unique molecular identifiers were attached to each individual cDNA molecule. Authors' methods: Between roughly 20,000 and 690,600 TCRs appeared in each sample, and the median stood at roughly 100,000. TCRdb processed the RACE reads anew with MiXCR; each CDR3 protein has one entry. The V and J calls, along with clone size, are taken from TCRdb and not from the paper's own processing. The sample contains under 300,000 distinct CDR3 sequences, 7.7% of which appear only once. Trimming took 0 bases from V and 2 from J; bases not matched to a gene: 2. CDR3 length: 15 residues. This clonotype was seen only a few times.

This rearrangement joins TRBV12-3 or TRBV12-4 to TRBJ2-3; TRBD1 matches at 7 bases. The sequence came from a man younger than 30 with alopecia areata. Some clones in this sample may be carry-over from other donors' samples. The source material was whole blood, sampled in connection with sensitization to the hapten diphenylcyclopropenone (DPC). The CDR3 is CASSLAGTATDTQYF. CDR3 DNA: TGTGCCAGCAGTTTAGCTGGGACAGCCACAGATACGCAGTATTTT.